The 17 T cell receptor beta chains listed next were all sequenced from one sample in a study of blood T cell repertoires in COVID-19. Method: immunoSEQ multiplex PCR; TCRdb's copy keeps in-frame clones and lacks some. This table has 270,000 or so clones, about 88% appearing once. Specimen: peripheral blood. These receptors were taken from a human donor with COVID-19, enrolled during active disease. The donor label of this sample is uncertain.

The chain recombines TRBV10-1 with TRBJ2-2; 7 bases align to TRBD2. The germline V gene encodes CDR1 WNHNN and CDR2 SYGVQD (reference sequence). After removal of 6 bases from V and 1 base from J, the junction contained 11 bases not matched to a gene. This CDR3 spans 17 amino acids. The chain's CDR3 is CASSRTLAEGNTGELFF. CDR3 in DNA: TGCGCCAGCAGCAGGACGCTAGCGGAGGGGAACACCGGGGAGCTGTTTTTT.

This clone has just one count. V usage is TRBV6-5 and J usage is TRBJ2-3, with D perhaps matching TRBD1 (5 bases). Trimming left V 10 bases short and J 1 base short, with 12 bases between. CDR1 and CDR2 (germline): MNHEY, SVGAGI. The CDR3 is made up of 13 amino acids. DNA of the CDR3: TGTGCCACCCAGGGCTCACGCACAGATACGCAGTATTTT. Encoded protein: CATQGSRTDTQYF.

The V call is TRBV7-2, the J call TRBJ1-6, with 7 bases matching TRBD1. CDR3 length: 16 amino acids. Trimming at V came to 5 bases and at J to 5 bases, leaving 9 bases not matched to a gene. Germline V gene sequence: CDR1 SGHTA, CDR2 FQGNSA. This chain's CDR3 is CASSPQTGIHNSPLHF. The CDR3 DNA reads TGTGCCAGCAGCCCACAGACAGGGATACATAATTCACCCCTCCACTTT. Variable domain in full (rest from reference TRBV7-2 and TRBJ1-6): GAGVSQSPSNKVTEKGKDVELRCDPISGHTALYWYRQSLGQGLEFLIYFQGNSAPDKSGLPSDRFSAERTGGSVSTLTIQRTQQEDSAVYLCASSPQTGIHNSPLHFGNGTRLTVT.

This chain connects TRBV6-5 to TRBJ1-3; 7 bases align to TRBD1. The CDR3 has 15 amino acids. Germline CDR1 reads MNHEY; CDR2 reads SVGAGI. V shed 5 bases and J 4 bases; nucleotides not matched to a gene: 8. The chain's CDR3 is CASSPGTDPGNTIYF. Here the CDR3 DNA reads TGTGCCAGCAGTCCCGGGACAGATCCCGGAAACACCATATATTTT.

The chain links TRBV6-1 to TRBJ2-2; D unclear. Germline V gene data show CDR1 as MNHNS and CDR2 as SASEGT. V was shortened by 0 bases and J by 4 bases, with 3 bases between the two germline ends. The CDR3 is made up of 13 amino acids. The CDR3 spells CASSEAVTGELFF. The CDR3 bases are TGTGCCAGCAGTGAAGCCGTCACCGGGGAGCTGTTTTTT.

The chain links TRBV6-1 to TRBJ1-6; D is possibly TRBD1 (6 bases). The germline V and J ends were trimmed by 0 bases and 9 bases, with 15 bases remaining between them. From germline, CDR1 is MNHNS and CDR2 SASEGT. This CDR3 has 16 residues. The CDR3 nucleotides read TGTGCCAGCAGTGAAGCCACGGGGGGCCAGGGTTCACCCCTCCACTTT. Protein: CASSEATGGQGSPLHF.

This chain connects TRBV5-1 to TRBJ1-2; tentative D call: TRBD1 (6 bases). The CDR3 runs 15 residues. Germline V gene sequence: CDR1 SGHRS, CDR2 YFSETQ. V was shortened by 0 bases and J by 2 bases, with 11 bases between the two germline ends. CDR3 in amino acids: CASSLETGTNYGYTF. The CDR3 DNA sequence: TGCGCCAGCAGCTTGGAAACAGGGACCAACTATGGCTACACCTTC.

The rearrangement joins TRBV27 to TRBJ2-7; 7 bases map to TRBD1. The CDR3 is made up of 14 amino acids. Germline V gene sequence: CDR1 MNHEY, CDR2 SMNVEV (reference sequence). J was trimmed by 4 bases and V by 2 bases; bases with no gene match: 5. CDR3 protein: CASSLVYRGYEQYF. The DNA of the CDR3 is TGTGCCAGCAGTTTAGTATACAGGGGATACGAGCAGTACTTC.

The V gene is TRBV10-1, the J gene TRBJ1-2; TRBD1 might be the D (5 bases). The CDR3 extends over 14 amino acids. Germline V gives CDR1 WNHNN, CDR2 SYGVQD (reference sequence). Trimming took 3 bases from V and 3 from J, leaving 11 bases between them. The CDR3 sequence: CASSDSRADYGYTF. The CDR3 DNA sequence: TGCGCCAGCAGTGACTCCAGGGCGGACTATGGCTACACCTTC.

This clone came up a few times. This chain connects TRBV12-3 or TRBV12-4 to TRBJ2-7; D may be TRBD1 (6 bases). The V and J ends lost 3 bases and 6 bases respectively, with 12 bases between them. The CDR3 length is 13 residues. As DNA, the CDR3 is TGTGCCAGCAGTTTGCAGGGGCTGAGCGAGCAGTACTTC. Translated: CASSLQGLSEQYF.

This clone appeared once. CDR3 in amino acids: CASSQDLIGSGRKLFF. CDR3 DNA: TGCGCCAGCAGCCAAGATCTCATAGGGAGTGGGAGAAAACTGTTTTTT. The rearrangement joins TRBV4-3 to TRBJ1-4; D is uncertain. This CDR3 comprises 16 residues. The germline gives CDR1 LGHNA, CDR2 YSLEER. Trimming shortened V by 0 bases and J by 10 bases, and 18 bases separated the two germline ends.

The chain recombines TRBV5-1 with TRBJ2-2; possibly TRBD1 for D (6 bases). Germline CDR1 SGHRS, CDR2 YFSETQ. Trimming shortened V by 6 bases and J by 2 bases, and 17 bases separated the two germline ends. The CDR3 sequence is 16 residues long. The CDR3 DNA reads as TGCGCCAGCACCAAAGGGCAGGGGAGTAACACCGGGGAGCTGTTTTTT. Its translation: CASTKGQGSNTGELFF.

This chain uses TRBV30 with TRBJ1-1; perhaps TRBD1 as D (5 bases). CDR1 and CDR2 from the germline V gene are GTSNPN and SVGIG (reference sequence). This CDR3 has 15 residues. Trimming stripped 2 bases from V and 4 bases from J, with 17 bases between. This CDR3 is CAWSRRTFGSTEAFF. The CDR3 DNA is TGTGCCTGGAGTCGTCGGACATTCGGGAGCACTGAAGCTTTCTTT. Drawing the rest from reference TRBV30 and TRBJ1-1, the complete variable domain is SQTIHQWPATLVQPVGSPLSLECTVEGTSNPNLYWYRQAAGRGLQLLFYSVGIGQISSEVPQNLSASRPQDRQFILSSKKLLLSDSGFYLCAWSRRTFGSTEAFFGQGTRLTVV.

This rearrangement joins TRBV6-2 or TRBV6-3 to TRBJ1-5; 10 bases fit TRBD1. Germline V gene sequence: CDR1 MNHEY, CDR2 SVGEGT. This CDR3 has 16 amino acids. V lost 6 bases, J lost 4 bases, and 9 bases stayed unmatched. The CDR3 spells CASSPGGQGLNQPQHF. CDR3 nucleotides: TGTGCCAGCAGCCCGGGGGGACAGGGGCTTAATCAGCCCCAGCATTTT.

J is TRBJ2-1 and V is TRBV5-1; D not certain. There are 14 residues in the CDR3. Germline CDR1 and CDR2: SGHRS and YFSETQ. The germline V and J ends were trimmed by 0 bases and 2 bases, with 6 bases remaining between them. CDR3 loop: CASSLGATYNEQFF. The CDR3 region has the DNA TGCGCCAGCAGCTTGGGGGCTACCTACAATGAGCAGTTCTTC.

CDR3 nucleotides: TGCAGCGTACTCCATGGAGGGTATGGCTACACCTTC. Protein product: CSVLHGGYGYTF. The chain links TRBV29-1 to TRBJ1-2, with D uncertain. V lost 6 bases and J lost 5, with 13 bases in between. Per germline, CDR1 SQVTM and CDR2 ANQGSEA. This CDR3 is built from 12 residues. Full variable domain (outside the CDR3, taken from reference TRBV29-1 and TRBJ1-2): SAVISQKPSRDICQRGTSLTIQCQVDSQVTMMFWYRQQPGQSLTLIATANQGSEATYESGFVIDKFPISRPNLTFSTLTVSNMSPEDSSIYLCSVLHGGYGYTFGSGTRLTVV.

DNA of the CDR3: TGTGCCAGCAGCTTCGGGGGACAGACAGCCTACGAGCAGTACTTC. Its translation is CASSFGGQTAYEQYF. J is TRBJ2-7 and V is TRBV5-6, with D possibly TRBD1 on 7 matching bases. Germline V gene lookup returns CDR1 SGHDT and CDR2 YYEEEE. The CDR3 loop spans 15 amino acids. Between the trimmed V and J ends, which lost 2 bases and 2 bases, there was a span of 14 bases.